Listed below are T cell receptor beta chains from one sample, sequenced in a study of shared clonotypes between healthy human individuals. Using immunoSEQ multiplex PCR, the repertoire was profiled, and TCRdb retains in-frame clones only, with some absent. This sample has approximately 2,300,000 clones, with around 92% found just once. Sequencing was carried out using naive CD4+ T cells from PBMCs. The receptors were gathered from a man younger than 35 in good health. Some clones in this sample may be carry-over from other donors' samples. Each CDR3 is given with its conserved first and last residue. The D gene is left open where the match is weak. The size entry is marked missing in some rows and otherwise reads once, few, many or a size class.

V	J	D	size	DNA	CDR3
TRBV20-1	TRBJ2-7	.	.	TGCAGTGCCCAAGGCTCCTACGAGCAGTACTTC	CSAQGSYEQYF
TRBV11-2	TRBJ2-4	TRBD2	.	TGTGCCAGCAGGGACCCGGGACTAGCGGGAATATTAGCCAAAAACATTCAGTACTTC	CASRDPGLAGILAKNIQYF
TRBV27	TRBJ2-6	TRBD2	.	TGTGCCAGCAGGCTTCGCCGCGGACTAGCGGGTTCCCATTCTGGGGCCAACGTCCTGACTTTC	CASRLRRGLAGSHSGANVLTF
TRBV15	TRBJ2-1	.	.	TGTGCCACCAGCAGTAGACTAATGCAGTTCTTC	CATSSRLMQFF
TRBV18	TRBJ2-2	TRBD2	.	TGTGCCAGCTCACCAAGACTAGCGGTCACCGGGGAGCTGTTTTTT	CASSPRLAVTGELFF
TRBV15	TRBJ1-2	TRBD1	few	TGTGCCACCAGCATCAGGACAGGGGGGACATACTATGGCTACACCTTC	CATSIRTGGTYYGYTF
TRBV6-5	TRBJ2-1	TRBD2	.	TGTGCCAGCAGTTACTCGCAGCCGACCTCTAGCGGGAGGGCCCTCTTC	CASSYSQPTSSGRALF
TRBV4-1	TRBJ2-3	TRBD2	.	TGCGCCAGCAGCCAATCTGTCGTGCTAGCGGTAGAGACAGATACGCAGTATTTT	CASSQSVVLAVETDTQYF
TRBV19	TRBJ2-5	.	.	TGTGCCAGTAGTATAGGCAGGTTCCAAGAGACCCAGTACTTC	CASSIGRFQETQYF
TRBV15	TRBJ2-7	TRBD2	.	TGTGCCACCAGCAGAGATGGCGGGGGATGGGCCGGGCAGTACTTC	CATSRDGGGWAGQYF
TRBV30	TRBJ1-5	TRBD1	.	TGTGCCTGGAGTGCCCCGAGGCAGGGGGCAACGATTCGGATTCAGCCCCAGCATTTT	CAWSAPRQGATIRIQPQHF
TRBV2	TRBJ2-7	TRBD1	.	TGTGCCAGCAGAGGGACAGGGATGGCGCAGGGGGACTACTACGAGCAGTACTTC	CASRGTGMAQGDYYEQYF
TRBV28	TRBJ1-1	TRBD1	.	TGTGCCAGCAGTTACTTGGCAGGGGGGACCACTGAAGCTTTCTTT	CASSYLAGGTTEAFF
TRBV9	TRBJ2-3	TRBD2	.	TGTGCCAGCAGCGTAGAGGCTAGCGGGAGTAACACAGATACGCAGTATTTT	CASSVEASGSNTDTQYF
TRBV2	TRBJ2-2	.	.	TGTGCCAGCAGCGGGACGGTGAACACCGGGGAGCTGTTTTTT	CASSGTVNTGELFF
TRBV4-1	TRBJ2-7	TRBD2	.	TGCGCCAGCAGCCAAGAGATTGTTGGCGGGAGAAGGAACGAGCAGTACTTC	CASSQEIVGGRRNEQYF
TRBV11-3	TRBJ2-1	TRBD2	.	TGTGCCAGCAGCCTCGGGACTAGCTCCTACGATGAGCAGTTCTTC	CASSLGTSSYDEQFF
TRBV6-5	TRBJ2-7	TRBD1	.	TGTGCCAGCAGTTATCAACAGGGGGCGGGCTACGAGCAGTACTTC	CASSYQQGAGYEQYF
TRBV6-5	TRBJ2-5	.	.	TGTGCCACCGCGGCTGGAGAGACCCAGTACTTC	CATAAGETQYF
TRBV28	TRBJ1-1	TRBD1	.	TGTGCCAGCAGTAAAAGGGGACAGGAGGAGAACACTGAAGCTTTCTTT	CASSKRGQEENTEAFF
TRBV4-1	TRBJ2-7	.	.	TGCGCCAGCAGACCGGACAGGGAGGGGTCCTACGAGCAGTACTTC	CASRPDREGSYEQYF
TRBV5-1	TRBJ2-3	TRBD2	.	TGCGCCAGCAGCTTGGCCTTGGCTAGCGGGGCAGATACGCAGTATTTT	CASSLALASGADTQYF
TRBV28	TRBJ1-3	TRBD1	once	TGTGCCAGCAGTCAATACAGGGGGCTAGGTGGAAACACCATATATTTT	CASSQYRGLGGNTIYF